This T cell receptor beta chain was identified in a study of blood T cells in healthy people across ages. This clonotype was counted many times. Together with a sample-barcoded 5' primer, a J-beta primer mix was included in a second PCR lasting roughly 6 to 12 cycles. TCRdb re-called the 5' RACE reads through MiXCR, storing one row per CDR3 protein. The data hold hundreds of thousands of distinct CDR3 sequences, with approximately 44% observed a single time. Peripheral blood was drawn, approximately 9.7 milliliters per donor. The CDR3 runs 14 residues. CDR1 and CDR2 from the germline V gene are DFQATT and SNEGSKA (reference sequence). The ends lost 4 bases at V and 6 bases at J; junction bases unmatched: 10.

The TCR was taken from a man in his fifties or sixties in good health. Sequencing was performed on blood. The chain recombines TRBV20-1 with TRBJ2-7; TRBD1 matches 9 bases. The CDR3 DNA is TGCAGTGCTATGGTGGGACAGGGATTGAGCGAGCAGTACTTC. It translates to CSAMVGQGLSEQYF.